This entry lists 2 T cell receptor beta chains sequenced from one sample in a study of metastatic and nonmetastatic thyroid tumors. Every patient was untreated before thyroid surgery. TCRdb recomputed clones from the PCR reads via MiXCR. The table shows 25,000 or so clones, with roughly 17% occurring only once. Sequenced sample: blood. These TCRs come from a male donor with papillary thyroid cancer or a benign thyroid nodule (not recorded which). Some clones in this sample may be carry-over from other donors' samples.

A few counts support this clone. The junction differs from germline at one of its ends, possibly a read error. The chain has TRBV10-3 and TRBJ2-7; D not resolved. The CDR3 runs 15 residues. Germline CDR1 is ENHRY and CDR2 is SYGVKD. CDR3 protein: CATSGRSWNTYEQYF. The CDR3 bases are TGTGCCACCAGTGGAAGGTCATGGAACACGTACGAGCAGTACTTC.

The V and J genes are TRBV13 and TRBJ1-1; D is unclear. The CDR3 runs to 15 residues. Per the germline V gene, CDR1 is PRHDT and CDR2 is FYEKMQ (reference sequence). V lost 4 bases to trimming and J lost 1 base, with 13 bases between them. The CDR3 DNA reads TGTGCCAGCAGCTCCCAACGCCGGGGGAACACTGAAGCTTTCTTT. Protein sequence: CASSSQRRGNTEAFF.